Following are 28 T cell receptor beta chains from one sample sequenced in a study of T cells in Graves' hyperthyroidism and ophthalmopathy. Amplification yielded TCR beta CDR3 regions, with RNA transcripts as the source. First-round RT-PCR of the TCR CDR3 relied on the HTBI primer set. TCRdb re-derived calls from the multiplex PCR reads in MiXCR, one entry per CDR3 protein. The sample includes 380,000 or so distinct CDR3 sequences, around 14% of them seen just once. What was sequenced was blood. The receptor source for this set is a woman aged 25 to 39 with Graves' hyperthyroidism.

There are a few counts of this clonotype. As DNA, the CDR3 is TGTGCCAGCGTCCCAGGGGATAACACCGGGGAGCTGTTTTTT. Translated, it gives CASVPGDNTGELFF. The chain couples TRBV9 to TRBJ2-2; possible D gene TRBD1, 6 bases. V dropped 7 bases and J dropped 2 bases, with 12 bases sitting between them. The length of the CDR3 is 14 residues. The germline V gene has CDR1 SGDLS and CDR2 YYNGEE.

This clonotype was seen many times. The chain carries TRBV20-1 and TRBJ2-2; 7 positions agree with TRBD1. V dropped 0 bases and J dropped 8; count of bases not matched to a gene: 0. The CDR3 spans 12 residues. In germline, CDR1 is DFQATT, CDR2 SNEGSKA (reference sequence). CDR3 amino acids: CSAREGQGELFF. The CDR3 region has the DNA TGCAGTGCTAGAGAGGGACAGGGGGAGCTGTTTTTT.

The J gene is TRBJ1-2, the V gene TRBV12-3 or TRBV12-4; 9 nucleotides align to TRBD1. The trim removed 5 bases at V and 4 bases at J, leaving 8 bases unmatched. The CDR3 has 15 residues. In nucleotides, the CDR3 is TGTGCCAGCAGTCTCAACAGGGGGCAAGGCTATGGCTACACCTTC. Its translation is CASSLNRGQGYGYTF.

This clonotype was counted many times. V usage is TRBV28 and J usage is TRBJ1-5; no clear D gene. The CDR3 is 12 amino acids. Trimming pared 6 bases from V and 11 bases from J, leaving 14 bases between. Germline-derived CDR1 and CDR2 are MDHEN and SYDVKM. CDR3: CASSSALYAQHF. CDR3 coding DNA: TGTGCCAGCAGCTCCGCCCTCTACGCCCAGCATTTT.

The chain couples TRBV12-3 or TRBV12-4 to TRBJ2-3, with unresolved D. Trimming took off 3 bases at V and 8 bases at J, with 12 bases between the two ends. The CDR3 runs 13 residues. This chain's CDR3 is CASSLSAVGTQYF. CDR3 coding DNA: TGTGCCAGCAGTTTGTCGGCGGTGGGTACGCAGTATTTT.

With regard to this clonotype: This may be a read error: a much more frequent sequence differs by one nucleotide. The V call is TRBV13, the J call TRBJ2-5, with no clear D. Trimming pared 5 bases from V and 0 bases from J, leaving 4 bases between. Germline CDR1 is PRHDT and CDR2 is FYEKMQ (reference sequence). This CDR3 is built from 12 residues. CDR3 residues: CASSPHQETQYF. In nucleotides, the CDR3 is TGTGCCAGCAGCCCGCACCAAGAGACCCAGTACTTC.

The CDR3 DNA follows: TGTGCCAGCAGTGAAGCAGGGACAAGCTACAATGAGCAGTTCTTC. Translating it yields CASSEAGTSYNEQFF. The chain has TRBV2 and TRBJ2-1; maybe TRBD1 (6 bases). This CDR3 region has 15 residues. Trimming took off 0 bases at V and 3 bases at J, with 9 bases between the two ends. Germline CDR1 SNHLY, CDR2 FYNNEI.

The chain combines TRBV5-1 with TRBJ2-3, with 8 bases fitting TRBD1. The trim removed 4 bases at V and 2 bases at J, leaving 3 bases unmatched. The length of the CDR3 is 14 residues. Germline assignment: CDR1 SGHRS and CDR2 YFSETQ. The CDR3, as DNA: TGCGCCAGCAGCCTGGGACAGGCCACAGATACGCAGTATTTT. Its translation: CASSLGQATDTQYF.

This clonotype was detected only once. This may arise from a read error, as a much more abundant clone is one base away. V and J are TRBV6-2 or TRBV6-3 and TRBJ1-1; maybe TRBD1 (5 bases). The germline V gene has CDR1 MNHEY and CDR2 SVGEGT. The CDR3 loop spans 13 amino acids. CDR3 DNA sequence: TGTGCCGGCAGTTTTCAGGGAATTCAAGAAGCTTTCTTT. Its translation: CAGSFQGIQEAFF.

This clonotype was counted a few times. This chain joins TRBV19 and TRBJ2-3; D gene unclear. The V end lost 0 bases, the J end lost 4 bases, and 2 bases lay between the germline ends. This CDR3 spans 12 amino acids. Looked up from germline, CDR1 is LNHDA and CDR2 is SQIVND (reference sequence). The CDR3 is CASSIDPDTQYF. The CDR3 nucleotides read TGTGCCAGTAGTATAGATCCAGATACGCAGTATTTT.

DNA of the CDR3: TGCAGTGCTAGTGGAGTGGGGGCCGGAGGCGAGCAGTACTTC. Translated: CSASGVGAGGEQYF. This rearrangement joins TRBV20-1 to TRBJ2-7, with D maybe TRBD1 (6 bases). Germline-derived CDR1 and CDR2 are DFQATT and SNEGSKA (reference sequence). This CDR3 has 14 residues. With 3 bases removed from V and 6 bases from J, the gap between germline ends came to 18 bases.

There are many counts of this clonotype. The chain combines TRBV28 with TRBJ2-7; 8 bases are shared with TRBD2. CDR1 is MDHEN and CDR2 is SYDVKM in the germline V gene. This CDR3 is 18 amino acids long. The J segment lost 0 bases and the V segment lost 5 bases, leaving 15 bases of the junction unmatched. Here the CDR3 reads CASSPPGLAGRSSYEQYF. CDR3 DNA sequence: TGTGCCAGCAGTCCCCCGGGGCTAGCGGGCCGGAGCTCCTACGAGCAGTACTTC.

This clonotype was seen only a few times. The DNA for the CDR3 is TGTGCCAGCAGTGAATCCGGACTAGCGGGATTCAAGTTCTTC. Translation gives CASSESGLAGFKFF. V is TRBV25-1 and J is TRBJ2-1, with 12 bases lining up with TRBD2. The CDR3 totals 14 residues. Germline loops: CDR1 MGHDK, CDR2 SYGVNS. With 1 base clipped from V and 14 bases from J, the junction kept 6 bases outside the gene matches.

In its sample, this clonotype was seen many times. Here the CDR3 reads CASSSPQEPAEYNEQFF. For the CDR3, the DNA is TGTGCCAGCAGTTCCCCTCAGGAGCCCGCCGAATACAATGAGCAGTTCTTC. The gene calls are TRBV28 and TRBJ2-1; the D is unclear. CDR1 is MDHEN and CDR2 is SYDVKM in the germline V gene. The CDR3 extends over 17 amino acids. Trimming took off 4 bases at V and 4 bases at J, with 20 bases between the two ends.

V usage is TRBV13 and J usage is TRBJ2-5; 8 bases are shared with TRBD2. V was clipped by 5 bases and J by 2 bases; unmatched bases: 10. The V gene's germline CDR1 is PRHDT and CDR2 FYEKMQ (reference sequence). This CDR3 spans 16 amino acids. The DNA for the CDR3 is TGTGCCAGCAGCCCCGGGAGGGCGGTGGTTCAAGAGACCCAGTACTTC. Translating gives CASSPGRAVVQETQYF. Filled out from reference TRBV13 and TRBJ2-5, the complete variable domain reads AAGVIQSPRHLIKEKRETATLKCYPIPRHDTVYWYQQGPGQDPQFLISFYEKMQSDKGSIPDRFSAQQFSDYHSELNMSSLELGDSALYFCASSPGRAVVQETQYFGPGTRLLVL.

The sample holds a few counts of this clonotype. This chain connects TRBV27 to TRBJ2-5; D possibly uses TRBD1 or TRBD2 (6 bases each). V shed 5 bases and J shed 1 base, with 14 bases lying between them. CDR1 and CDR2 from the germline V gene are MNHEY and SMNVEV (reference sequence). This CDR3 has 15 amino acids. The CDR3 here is CASSLLGGLQETQYF. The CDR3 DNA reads TGTGCCAGCAGTCTCCTCGGGGGCCTCCAAGAGACCCAGTACTTC.

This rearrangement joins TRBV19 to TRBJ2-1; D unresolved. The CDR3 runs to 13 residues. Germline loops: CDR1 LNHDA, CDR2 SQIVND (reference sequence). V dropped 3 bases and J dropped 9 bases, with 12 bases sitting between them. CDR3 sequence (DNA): TGTGCCAGTAGTATCCATTATGCCCTTGAGCAGTTCTTC. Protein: CASSIHYALEQFF.

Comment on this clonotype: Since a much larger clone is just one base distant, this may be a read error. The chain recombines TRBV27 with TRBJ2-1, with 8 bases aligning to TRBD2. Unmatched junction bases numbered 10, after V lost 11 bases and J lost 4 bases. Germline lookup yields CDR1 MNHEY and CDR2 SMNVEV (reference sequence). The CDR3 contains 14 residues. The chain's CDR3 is CAGAGTREYNEQFF. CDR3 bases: TGTGCCGGCGCTGGGACTAGAGAATACAATGAGCAGTTCTTC.

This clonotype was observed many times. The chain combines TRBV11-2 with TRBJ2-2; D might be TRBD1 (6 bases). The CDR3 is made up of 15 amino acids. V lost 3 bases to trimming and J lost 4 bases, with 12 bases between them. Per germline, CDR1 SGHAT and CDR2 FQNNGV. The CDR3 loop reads CASSLVGTPTGELFF. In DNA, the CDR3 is TGTGCCAGCAGCTTGGTCGGGACACCCACCGGGGAGCTGTTTTTT. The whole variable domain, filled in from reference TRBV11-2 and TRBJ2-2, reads EAGVAQSPRYKIIEKRQSVAFWCNPISGHATLYWYQQILGQGPKLLIQFQNNGVVDDSQLPKDRFSAERLKGVDSTLKIQPAKLEDSAVYLCASSLVGTPTGELFFGEGSRLTVL.

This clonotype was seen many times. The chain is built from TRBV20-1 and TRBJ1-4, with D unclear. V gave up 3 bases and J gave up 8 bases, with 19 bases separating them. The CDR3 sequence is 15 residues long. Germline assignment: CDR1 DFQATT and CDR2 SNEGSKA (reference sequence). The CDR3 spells CSASPGTGSSEKLFF. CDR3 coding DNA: TGCAGTGCTAGCCCCGGAACTGGGTCTAGCGAAAAACTGTTTTTT.

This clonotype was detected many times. The CDR3, as DNA: TGCGCCAGCAGCTTGGGTCCTGACTACAATGAGCAGTTCTTC. Protein product: CASSLGPDYNEQFF. The rearrangement links TRBV5-1 to TRBJ2-1; D gene uncertain. V was clipped by 0 bases and J by 3 bases, with 7 bases between them. Looked up from germline, CDR1 is SGHRS and CDR2 is YFSETQ. The CDR3 covers 14 residues.

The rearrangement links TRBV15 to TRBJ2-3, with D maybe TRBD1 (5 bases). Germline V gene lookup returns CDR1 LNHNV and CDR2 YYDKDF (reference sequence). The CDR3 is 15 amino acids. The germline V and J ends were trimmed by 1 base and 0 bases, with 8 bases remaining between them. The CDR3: CATSRGQTSTDTQYF. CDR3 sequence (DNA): TGTGCCACCAGCAGAGGACAGACTAGCACAGATACGCAGTATTTT.

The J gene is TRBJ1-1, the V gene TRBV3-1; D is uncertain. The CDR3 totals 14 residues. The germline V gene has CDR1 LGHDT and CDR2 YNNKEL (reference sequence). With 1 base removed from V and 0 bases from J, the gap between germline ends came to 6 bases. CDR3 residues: CASSQVHMNTEAFF. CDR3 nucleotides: TGTGCCAGCAGCCAAGTACACATGAACACTGAAGCTTTCTTT.

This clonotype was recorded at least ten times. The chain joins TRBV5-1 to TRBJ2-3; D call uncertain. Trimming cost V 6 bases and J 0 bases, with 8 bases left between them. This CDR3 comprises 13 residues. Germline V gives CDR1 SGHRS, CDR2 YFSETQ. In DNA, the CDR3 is TGCGCCAGCACCACAATCAGCACAGATACGCAGTATTTT. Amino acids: CASTTISTDTQYF.

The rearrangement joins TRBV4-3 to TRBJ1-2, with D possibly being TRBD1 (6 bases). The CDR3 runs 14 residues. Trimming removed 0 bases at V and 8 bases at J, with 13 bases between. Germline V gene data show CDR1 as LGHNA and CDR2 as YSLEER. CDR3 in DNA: TGCGCCAGCAGCCAAGATCAGGGGTCGGGCGGCTACACCTTC. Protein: CASSQDQGSGGYTF.

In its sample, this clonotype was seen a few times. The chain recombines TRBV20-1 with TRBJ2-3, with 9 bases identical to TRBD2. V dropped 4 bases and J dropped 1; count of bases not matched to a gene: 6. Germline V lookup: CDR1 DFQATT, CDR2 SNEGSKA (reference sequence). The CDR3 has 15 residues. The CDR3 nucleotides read TGCAGTGCTACCTCTAGCGGGACTGGCACAGATACGCAGTATTTT. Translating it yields CSATSSGTGTDTQYF.

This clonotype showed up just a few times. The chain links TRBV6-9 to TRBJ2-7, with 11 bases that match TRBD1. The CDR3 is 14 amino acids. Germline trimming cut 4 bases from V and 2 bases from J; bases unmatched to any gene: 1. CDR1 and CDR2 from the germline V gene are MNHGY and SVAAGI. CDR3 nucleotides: TGTGCCAGCAGTTGGGGACAGGGGGCCTACGAGCAGTACTTC. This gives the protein CASSWGQGAYEQYF.

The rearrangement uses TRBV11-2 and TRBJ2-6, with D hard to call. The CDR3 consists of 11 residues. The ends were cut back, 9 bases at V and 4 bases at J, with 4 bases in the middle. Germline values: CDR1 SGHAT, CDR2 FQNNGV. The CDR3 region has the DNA TGTGCCAGTCAGGGGGCCAACGTCCTGACTTTC. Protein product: CASQGANVLTF.